These T cell receptor beta chains were read from a single sample in a study of blood T cell repertoires in COVID-19. Some clones are missing from TCRdb's copy, which holds only in-frame ones; the method was immunoSEQ multiplex PCR. Among some 120,000 clones listed, 80% to 90% were seen once. The sequenced material came from peripheral blood. These receptors originate from a man between 70 and 80 years old with active or convalescent COVID-19. Both conserved end residues are part of each CDR3. The order of the fields is V gene, J gene, CDR3 protein.

>TRBV27|TRBJ2-2
CASSLTRAGELFF
>TRBV6-2/TRBV6-3|TRBJ1-2
CASSYLAGLFSLYGYTF
>TRBV5-5|TRBJ2-3
CASSSLAGEDTQYF
>TRBV23-1|TRBJ2-3
CASSPGALAGAGTQYF
>TRBV2|TRBJ1-2
CASSGRQGAYGYTF
>TRBV28|TRBJ1-1
CASSLRRAGTGLFGNTEAFF
>TRBV15|TRBJ2-1
CATSRGRAGDREQFF
>TRBV6-5|TRBJ2-5
CASRRLAGEETQYF
>TRBV28|TRBJ2-6
CASSLTMGLSDVLTF
>TRBV11-2|TRBJ2-7
CASSREEGPYEQYF
>TRBV28|TRBJ2-7
CASSPWAGDFVDEQYF
>TRBV10-1|TRBJ2-2
CASSEIYGNTGELFF
>TRBV2|TRBJ1-2
CASSSEGARYGYTF
>TRBV7-8|TRBJ2-5
CASSRANNEETQYF
>TRBV29-1|TRBJ1-5
CSVGSLGGQPQHF
>TRBV6-5|TRBJ1-1
CASKDRANTEAFF
>TRBV11-2|TRBJ2-7
CASKGRDYEQYF
>TRBV19|TRBJ1-2
CASSPGQGRRYGYTF
>TRBV29-1|TRBJ1-1
CSTPTGGTEAFF
>TRBV19|TRBJ2-7
CASSIRDRGSYEQYF
>TRBV2|TRBJ1-5
CASRVGQGNNQPQHF
>TRBV19|TRBJ1-5
CASSQKVGEVPQHF
>TRBV24-1|TRBJ2-1
CATRAPSGMNEQFF
>TRBV30|TRBJ2-7
CAWSGGGTGGYEQYF
>TRBV28|TRBJ2-6
CASSSGQPSGANVLTF
>TRBV28|TRBJ1-1
CASSLRTGVLSTEAFF
>TRBV15|TRBJ2-5
CATSRDSGETQYF
>TRBV28|TRBJ1-2
CASRPDSYYGYTF
>TRBV5-1|TRBJ1-1
CASSLQPTGVSEAFF
>TRBV30|TRBJ1-1
CAWGTRGDTEAFF
>TRBV10-1|TRBJ2-7
CASSDWTGVTEQYF
>TRBV6-1|TRBJ1-3
CASSEVSGGTGNTIYF
>TRBV9|TRBJ1-6
CATSKGGSGGDSPLHF
>TRBV5-1|TRBJ1-2
CASSFSGEGYGYTF
>TRBV6-5|TRBJ1-5
CASSYKGDGSYQPQHF
>TRBV29-1|TRBJ1-1
CSARRTAMNTEAFF
>TRBV10-1|TRBJ2-1
CASSESGLDNEQFF
>TRBV2|TRBJ1-1
CASSSGQGGFTEAFF
>TRBV12-5|TRBJ1-5
CASGRGGNQPQHF
>TRBV11-3|TRBJ2-1
CASSLGRGIRLAGDEQFF
>TRBV6-5|TRBJ1-3
CASGRGARNTIYF
>TRBV6-5|TRBJ2-6
CASTTRSSGANVLTF
>TRBV27|TRBJ2-5
CASSLGPFEETQYF
>TRBV29-1|TRBJ2-2
CSVGGVWGRAATGELFF
>TRBV29-1|TRBJ2-3
CSFRTGVADTQYF
>TRBV12-5|TRBJ1-5
CASGLVFSRPLNQPQHF
>TRBV12-5|TRBJ1-5
CASGSSNQPQHF
>TRBV28|TRBJ1-2
CASRLGGGDGYTF
>TRBV9|TRBJ1-1
CASSTRTGLTEAFF
>TRBV7-2|TRBJ1-2
CASSKRTANYGYTF
>TRBV20-1|TRBJ1-1
CSASRTDGFAEAFF
>TRBV4-1|TRBJ1-5
CASSQGGGKPQHF
>TRBV19|TRBJ1-1
CASSTGQVGEAFF
>TRBV5-1|TRBJ1-2
CASSLGQGSYGYTF
>TRBV28|TRBJ2-5
CASTSRLGGQETQYF